This entry describes one TCR beta chain. From germline, CDR1 is MNHEY and CDR2 SVGEGT. The CDR3 loop spans 17 amino acids. Trimming at V came to 0 bases and at J to 1 base, leaving 7 bases not matched to a gene. A single record per CDR3 protein comes from TCRdb applying MiXCR to the 5' RACE reads. The table includes fewer than 350,000 distinct CDR3 sequences, roughly 8.2% detected once. This entry is derived from a study of T-cell memory formation after mild COVID-19. The chain has TRBV6-2 or TRBV6-3 and TRBJ2-3, with TRBD1 identical over 7 bases. The receptor was derived from a man aged 18 to 30 who had mild COVID-19 (a few samples of this study predate the infection). Cell type and time point are not known. Sequencing input: PBMCs or a T cell subset sorted from them (not recorded which). This CDR3 reads CASSYSSGGSRTDTQYF. For the CDR3, the DNA is TGTGCCAGCAGTTACTCGTCAGGGGGTTCCCGCACAGATACGCAGTATTTT.